The T cell receptor (beta chain) under discussion was sequenced for a study of blood T cells in healthy people across ages. Findings and limits, study-wide: Comparison with aged donors showed that long-lived donors had more naive CD4+ cells and higher diversity. Unsorted PBMCs prevented conclusive naive versus antigen-experienced comparison.

A J-beta primer mix and a sample-barcoded 5' primer were used in a second PCR of about 6 to 12 cycles. Each TCR beta cDNA got a 12-nucleotide random molecular identifier. TCRdb itself ran the 5' RACE reads through MiXCR, one entry per CDR3 protein. Of about 640,000 distinct CDR3 sequences listed, roughly 58% were seen once; the top ten hold roughly 34%. The CDR3 is 15 residues long. Losses at the gene ends were 0 bases for V and 2 bases for J; bases not matched to a gene: 0. Germline CDR1 and CDR2: SEHNR and FQNEAQ (reference sequence). Every sample yielded at least 6 million isolated PBMCs. This clonotype was seen many times. Its antigen is still unknown.

V is TRBV7-9 and J is TRBJ2-5, with 10 bases fitting TRBD2. The sequence was obtained from a man aged 60-69 years in good health. Specimen: blood. The DNA of the CDR3 is TGTGCCAGCAGCTTAGCTAGCGGGGGGCAAGAGACCCAGTACTTC. It codes for CASSLASGGQETQYF.